Listed here are 18 T cell receptor beta chains from one sample, sequenced in a study of blood T cell repertoires in COVID-19. Profiled with immunoSEQ multiplex PCR; TCRdb holds only in-frame clones, not every one. Among 200,000 to 250,000 clones listed, 80% to 90% were seen once. Sequenced: PBMCs or T cells enriched from blood (not recorded which). Receptor source: a woman aged 25 to 39 who had recovered from COVID-19.

The count of this clone is one. The V and J genes are TRBV29-1 and TRBJ2-1; possible D gene TRBD2, 5 bases. The CDR3 covers 14 residues. Germline V gene sequence: CDR1 SQVTM, CDR2 ANQGSEA. V was clipped by 7 bases and J by 0 bases, with 13 bases between them. CDR3 coding DNA: TGCAGCGCCCAGCGGTTCCCCTCCTACAATGAGCAGTTCTTC. Its translation is CSAQRFPSYNEQFF.

The chain combines TRBV19 with TRBJ1-1; D is perhaps TRBD1 (5 bases). V was trimmed by 4 bases and J by 1 base, leaving 7 bases between them. This CDR3 is 13 amino acids long. CDR1 LNHDA and CDR2 SQIVND come from the germline V gene (reference sequence). The CDR3 region is CASSNDRNTEAFF. The CDR3 nucleotides are TGTGCCAGTAGTAACGACAGGAACACTGAAGCTTTCTTT.

The rearrangement uses TRBV4-1 and TRBJ2-7; maybe TRBD2 (6 bases). Per germline, CDR1 MGHRA and CDR2 YSYEKL. Between the trimmed V and J ends, which lost 0 bases and 1 base, there was a span of 13 bases. This CDR3 spans 16 amino acids. The CDR3: CASSQDEAGLSYEQYF. The DNA for the CDR3 is TGCGCCAGCAGCCAAGATGAGGCGGGGTTGTCCTACGAGCAGTACTTC.

This chain connects TRBV10-3 to TRBJ1-1, with no clear D. Deletions cut 3 bases from V and 11 bases from J, with 16 bases between. Germline CDR1 ENHRY, CDR2 SYGVKD. The CDR3 runs to 13 residues. CDR3 DNA: TGTGCCATCAGTGACGATAGACGGGATGACGCTTTCTTT. Translation gives CAISDDRRDDAFF.

This clone was picked up one time. The V and J genes are TRBV5-1 and TRBJ1-3; possible D gene TRBD1, 6 bases. Germline V gene data show CDR1 as SGHRS and CDR2 as YFSETQ. Deletions cut 0 bases from V and 4 bases from J, with 14 bases between. The CDR3 runs 16 residues. Here the CDR3 DNA reads TGCGCCAGCAGCTTGGATGGTCTGACAGGCGGAAACACCATATATTTT. Its protein product is CASSLDGLTGGNTIYF. Variable domain in full (rest from reference TRBV5-1 and TRBJ1-3): KAGVTQTPRYLIKTRGQQVTLSCSPISGHRSVSWYQQTPGQGLQFLFEYFSETQRNKGNFPGRFSGRQFSNSRSEMNVSTLELGDSALYLCASSLDGLTGGNTIYFGEGSWLTVV.

V is TRBV4-1 and J is TRBJ2-3, with 10 bases that match TRBD2. Trimming took 0 bases from V and 0 from J; bases not matched to a gene: 6. The CDR3 extends over 18 amino acids. From germline, CDR1 is MGHRA and CDR2 YSYEKL. In DNA, the CDR3 is TGCGCCAGCAGCCAAGACCCCGGACTAGCGGCTAGCACAGATACGCAGTATTTT. Its protein product is CASSQDPGLAASTDTQYF.

In its sample, this clone was seen once. The rearrangement joins TRBV2 to TRBJ1-5; the D gene is possibly TRBD1 (6 bases). The CDR3 covers 13 residues. The V and J ends lost 7 bases and 8 bases respectively, with 15 bases between them. Germline lookup yields CDR1 SNHLY and CDR2 FYNNEI. CDR3 in DNA: TGTGCCAGCAAAGGACAGCCTAACGAGCCCCAGCATTTT. It yields the protein CASKGQPNEPQHF.

This clone appeared once. This chain joins TRBV19 and TRBJ2-2; 12 nucleotides agree with TRBD1. Germline values: CDR1 LNHDA, CDR2 SQIVND (reference sequence). J lost 0 bases, V lost 10 bases, and 21 bases had no gene match. There are 21 residues in the CDR3. CDR3 coding DNA: TGTGCCATCGCTCGGGACAGGGGGCGAGGTGGTAAACCCGCGAACACCGGGGAGCTGTTTTTT. This sequence encodes CAIARDRGRGGKPANTGELFF. The variable domain in full, with the rest retrieved from reference TRBV19 and TRBJ2-2, is DGGITQSPKYLFRKEGQNVTLSCEQNLNHDAMYWYRQDPGQGLRLIYYSQIVNDFQKGDIAEGYSVSREKKESFPLTVTSAQKNPTAFYLCAIARDRGRGGKPANTGELFFGEGSRLTVL.

The gene calls are TRBV4-2 and TRBJ2-7; no definite D call. Between the trimmed V and J ends, which lost 0 bases and 0 bases, there was a span of 12 bases. CDR1 LGHNA and CDR2 YNFKEQ come from the germline V gene. This CDR3 spans 16 amino acids. In DNA form, the CDR3 reads TGTGCCAGCAGCCAAGACCAGGCAGCCTTCTCCTACGAGCAGTACTTC. It yields the protein CASSQDQAAFSYEQYF.

The chain links TRBV2 to TRBJ1-1; TRBD1 aligns across 7 bases. The CDR3 length is 13 residues. Germline CDR1 and CDR2: SNHLY and FYNNEI. V was clipped by 6 bases and J by 4 bases; unmatched bases: 5. The CDR3 sequence: CASRPRGTTEAFF. The CDR3 DNA reads TGTGCCAGCAGACCCAGGGGGACCACTGAAGCTTTCTTT.

The rearrangement joins TRBV6-2 or TRBV6-3 to TRBJ1-2; 8 bases fit TRBD1. This CDR3 spans 14 amino acids. Germline V gene lookup returns CDR1 MNHEY and CDR2 SVGEGT. With 2 bases clipped from V and 5 bases from J, the junction kept 4 bases outside the gene matches. The CDR3 loop is CASSYKRTGYGYTF. The CDR3 region has the DNA TGTGCCAGCAGTTACAAGCGGACAGGGTATGGCTACACCTTC.

This clone has only a few counts. The V and J genes are TRBV24-1 and TRBJ2-1; TRBD2 might be the D (5 bases). V was pared by 9 bases and J by 4 bases, with 15 bases between. The CDR3 contains 14 residues. Germline V lookup: CDR1 KGHDR, CDR2 SFDVKD. CDR3 sequence reads: CATQEESAYNEQFF. The CDR3 DNA reads as TGTGCCACCCAGGAGGAGTCTGCTTACAATGAGCAGTTCTTC.

The chain combines TRBV9 with TRBJ2-2; a weak D match, TRBD1 (6 bases). CDR3 length: 14 residues. The ends were cut back, 0 bases at V and 5 bases at J, with 8 bases in the middle. Germline CDR1 and CDR2: SGDLS and YYNGEE. CDR3 nucleotides: TGTGCCAGCAGCGTAGAAGGGGGTACCGGGGAGCTGTTTTTT. It translates to CASSVEGGTGELFF. Drawing the rest from reference TRBV9 and TRBJ2-2, the complete variable domain is DSGVTQTPKHLITATGQRVTLRCSPRSGDLSVYWYQQSLDQGLQFLIQYYNGEERAKGNILERFSAQQFPDLHSELNLSSLELGDSALYFCASSVEGGTGELFFGEGSRLTVL.

The J gene is TRBJ2-7, the V gene TRBV11-3; D is ambiguous. The CDR3 spans 17 residues. The V end lost 3 bases, the J end lost 1 base, and 19 bases lay between the germline ends. Germline values: CDR1 SGHNT, CDR2 YENEEA. The CDR3, as DNA: TGTGCCAGCAGCTTCCCACCGTTCTACCACCCGTCCTACGAGCAGTACTTC. Protein product: CASSFPPFYHPSYEQYF. Full variable domain (missing parts from reference TRBV11-3 and TRBJ2-7): EAGVVQSPRYKIIEKKQPVAFWCNPISGHNTLYWYLQNLGQGPELLIRYENEEAVDDSQLPKDRFSAERLKGVDSTLKIQPAELGDSAVYLCASSFPPFYHPSYEQYFGPGTRLTVT.

The V call is TRBV11-2, the J call TRBJ2-2; 9 bases map to TRBD1. CDR3 length equals 15 residues. V shed 3 bases, J shed 5 bases, and the junction held 4 bases outside the gene matches. Germline loops: CDR1 SGHAT, CDR2 FQNNGV. The CDR3 nucleotides read TGTGCCAGCAGCTTGGGGACAGGGTTTACCGGGGAGCTGTTTTTT. It encodes CASSLGTGFTGELFF.

The V gene is TRBV9, the J gene TRBJ2-3; weak D call: TRBD1 (6 bases). The CDR3 extends over 14 amino acids. V shed 7 bases and J shed 0 bases, with 12 bases lying between them. CDR1 is SGDLS, CDR2 YYNGEE, per germline. CDR3 DNA sequence: TGTGCCAGCGCAACAGGGCCTAGCACAGATACGCAGTATTTT. Amino acid sequence: CASATGPSTDTQYF.

The chain couples TRBV7-3 to TRBJ2-1; 9 bases fit TRBD2. Trimming removed 4 bases from V and 10 bases from J; junction bases left unmatched: 11. Per the germline V gene, CDR1 is SGHTA and CDR2 is FQGTGA. CDR3 length: 15 amino acids. As DNA, the CDR3 is TGTGCCAGCAGCTCGGCGCCGCGGGAGGGCTCGGAGCAGTTCTTC. As protein: CASSSAPREGSEQFF.

The chain combines TRBV5-1 with TRBJ2-1, with TRBD2 identical over 9 bases. The germline CDR1 and CDR2 sequences are SGHRS and YFSETQ. The junction had 5 bases not matched to a gene; V was cut back by 0 bases and J by 7 bases. The CDR3 length is 15 residues. The CDR3, as DNA: TGCGCCAGCAGCTTGGCAGGGACTAGCCAAAATGAGCAGTTCTTC. Translating it yields CASSLAGTSQNEQFF.